This TCR beta chain was found in a study of blood T cell repertoires in COVID-19. Sequencing used immunoSEQ multiplex PCR; TCRdb keeps in-frame clones, though not all of them. The top ten clones hold 5.8% of a sample with tens of thousands of clones, approximately 89% of them seen once. The CDR3 consists of 15 residues. Germline V CDR1 and CDR2: SGHVS, FNYEAQ. J lost 3 bases, V lost 1 base, and 3 bases had no gene match. The sequencing sample was made of peripheral blood. The chain carries TRBV7-6 and TRBJ1-5, with 7 bases identical to TRBD1. This TCR came from a man between 45 and 60 years old with active COVID-19. The CDR3 nucleotides are TGTGCCAGCAGCTTAGGGGACAGTGCCAATCAGCCCCAGCATTTT. This sequence encodes CASSLGDSANQPQHF.